Listed below are T cell receptor beta chains from one sample, sequenced in a study of blood T cell repertoires in COVID-19. The data were produced by immunoSEQ multiplex PCR, yet TCRdb's version contains in-frame clones alone and is incomplete. The data show more than 150,000 clones, with around 87% seen just once and just under 2.5% held by the top ten. The sequenced sample was peripheral blood. These TCRs come from a man aged 35 to 55 with active or convalescent COVID-19. The CDR3 runs from the conserved cysteine through the conserved F or W. The D gene is left open where the match is weak. Size is omitted from some rows. Given values are once, few, many or a class for expanded clones.

v_gene,d_gene,j_gene,abundance,CDR3nt,CDR3aa
TRBV7-2,-,TRBJ1-5,few,TGTGCCAGCAGCTCGGGCGGGGGGCGCGCGGATCAGCCCCAGCATTTT,CASSSGGGRADQPQHF
TRBV7-9,-,TRBJ2-5,-,TGTGCCAGCAGCTTAGAGGGTAGGGGCCCCCAAGAGACCCAGTACTTC,CASSLEGRGPQETQYF
TRBV15,-,TRBJ1-1,few,TGTGCCACCAGCAGAGACAGGGACACTGAAGCTTTCTTT,CATSRDRDTEAFF
TRBV27,-,TRBJ1-5,once,TGTGCCAGCAGTTTCAACGGGCAGCCCCAGCATTTT,CASSFNGQPQHF
TRBV11-3,-,TRBJ2-3,-,TGTGCCAGCAGCTTAAGTTCGAGCGGACTGAGCACAGATACGCAGTATTTT,CASSLSSSGLSTDTQYF
TRBV29-1,-,TRBJ2-3,-,TGCAGCGTTCGAGTGGCAGATACGCAGTATTTT,CSVRVADTQYF
TRBV24-1,-,TRBJ1-2,-,TGTGCCACCAGTGATTTGAGGGCAGGGGAGTATGGCTACACCTTC,CATSDLRAGEYGYTF
TRBV30,TRBD1,TRBJ1-5,-,TGTGCCCTGGGACAGGGTAGCAATCAGCCCCAGCATTTT,CALGQGSNQPQHF
TRBV20-1,-,TRBJ1-3,-,TGCAGTGCCAACTATCAGGGGACCATATATTTT,CSANYQGTIYF
TRBV7-3,TRBD1,TRBJ2-3,-,TGTGCCAGCAGCCAAGGGGGCCGGCCAGATACGCAGTATTTT,CASSQGGRPDTQYF
TRBV2,-,TRBJ1-1,-,TGTGCCAGCAGTGAAGAGGGGACTGAAGCTTTCTTT,CASSEEGTEAFF
TRBV9,TRBD1,TRBJ1-2,once,TGTGCCAGCAGCGTAGGTGACAGGGGAAACTATGGCTACACCTTC,CASSVGDRGNYGYTF
TRBV7-8,TRBD1,TRBJ1-5,-,TGTGCCAGCAGCTCATTGACAGGGCTTCTCGGTCAGGCCCAGCATTTT,CASSSLTGLLGQAQHF
TRBV4-1,TRBD1,TRBJ1-6,-,TGCGCCAGCAGCCAGTGGACAGGGAGTAATTCACCCCTCCACTTT,CASSQWTGSNSPLHF
TRBV19,-,TRBJ1-4,-,TGTGCCAGTAGGCCCCTAGTTGCAACTAATGAAAAACTGTTTTTT,CASRPLVATNEKLFF
TRBV18,TRBD1,TRBJ1-1,-,TGTGCCAGCTCACCACGAAACAGGGGCCTCGGAGAAGCTTTCTTT,CASSPRNRGLGEAFF
TRBV2,TRBD1,TRBJ1-5,-,TGTGCCAGCAGTGGGGACAGTATTCAGCCCCAGCATTTT,CASSGDSIQPQHF
TRBV9,-,TRBJ2-2,-,TGTGCCAGCAGCGGCAATACTGCGGGCACCGGGGAGCTGTTTTTT,CASSGNTAGTGELFF
TRBV5-4,TRBD2,TRBJ2-1,-,TGTGCCAGCCGCCGCGGGGGGGTCAATGAGCAGTTCTTC,CASRRGGVNEQFF
TRBV7-9,-,TRBJ1-3,-,TGTGCCAGCAGCTTAGATGTGGGCACTGGAAACACCATATATTTT,CASSLDVGTGNTIYF
TRBV3-1/TRBV3-2,TRBD1,TRBJ1-2,-,TGTGCCAGCAGCCAGACAGGGTATGGCCACACCTTC,CASSQTGYGHTF
TRBV19,TRBD1,TRBJ1-1,few,TGTGCCAGTAGTCCCCGGACAGGGGTACGAGAAACTGAAGCTTTCTTT,CASSPRTGVRETEAFF
TRBV23-1,TRBD1,TRBJ2-7,-,TGCGCCAGGATCCTGGCCCCCCGGACAGGGATGAAGGGCGAGCAGTACTTC,CARILAPRTGMKGEQYF
TRBV9,-,TRBJ1-6,-,TGTGCCAGCAGCGTGGCGGGGGATTCACCCCTCCACTTT,CASSVAGDSPLHF
TRBV6-5,-,TRBJ1-6,-,TGTGCCAGCAGTTACCAGACGGGGGTTTCACCCCTCCACTTT,CASSYQTGVSPLHF
TRBV19,-,TRBJ2-1,-,TGTGCCAGTGCCGAACCGGGACACGACGCCAATGAGCAGTTCTTC,CASAEPGHDANEQFF
TRBV14,-,TRBJ2-7,few,TGTGCCAGCAGCCCCCTCGGACCGGGGAACGAGCAGTACTTC,CASSPLGPGNEQYF
TRBV19,-,TRBJ1-2,once,TGTGCCAGTAGTATTATCCCGGGTTTTGTAGTGGATGGCTACACCTTC,CASSIIPGFVVDGYTF
TRBV7-9,-,TRBJ1-1,-,TGTGCCAGCAGCTTAGGCAGTGGACAGTTGAACACTGAAGCTTTCTTT,CASSLGSGQLNTEAFF
TRBV2,-,TRBJ1-2,-,TGTGCCAGCAGCGCAGGAGGGCGAAACTATGGCTACACCTTC,CASSAGGRNYGYTF
TRBV5-4,-,TRBJ2-7,once,TGTGCCAGCAGCGCCCCTGGCAGGGGTGGCGAGCAGTACTTC,CASSAPGRGGEQYF
TRBV2,TRBD1,TRBJ1-5,-,TGTGCCAGCACCCGGGACAGAGATCAGCCCCAGCATTTT,CASTRDRDQPQHF
TRBV7-6,-,TRBJ1-1,-,TGTGCCAGCAGCCCGTGGACAGAAAACACTGAAGCTTTCTTT,CASSPWTENTEAFF
TRBV7-8,TRBD1,TRBJ2-7,-,TGTGCCAGCAGCCCCACCCGGGACAGGGCCTACGAGCAGTACTTC,CASSPTRDRAYEQYF
TRBV5-1,-,TRBJ1-6,-,TGCGCCAGCAGCTTTGGCACCGAGGGTTCACCCCTCCACTTT,CASSFGTEGSPLHF